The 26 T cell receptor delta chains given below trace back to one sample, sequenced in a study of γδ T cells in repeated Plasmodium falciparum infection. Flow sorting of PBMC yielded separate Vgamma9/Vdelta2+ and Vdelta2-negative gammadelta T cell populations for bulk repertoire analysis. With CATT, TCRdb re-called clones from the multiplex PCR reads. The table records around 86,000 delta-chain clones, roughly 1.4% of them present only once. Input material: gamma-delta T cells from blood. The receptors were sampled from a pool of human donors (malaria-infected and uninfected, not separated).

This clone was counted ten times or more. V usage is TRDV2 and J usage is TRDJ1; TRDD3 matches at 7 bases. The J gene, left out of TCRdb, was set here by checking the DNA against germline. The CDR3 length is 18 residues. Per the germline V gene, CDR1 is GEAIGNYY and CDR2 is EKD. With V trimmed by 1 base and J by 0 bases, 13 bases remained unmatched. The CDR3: CACDTRGTWGTYTDKLIF. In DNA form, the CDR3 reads TGTGCCTGTGACACGAGGGGTACGTGGGGGACGTACACCGATAAACTCATCTTT.

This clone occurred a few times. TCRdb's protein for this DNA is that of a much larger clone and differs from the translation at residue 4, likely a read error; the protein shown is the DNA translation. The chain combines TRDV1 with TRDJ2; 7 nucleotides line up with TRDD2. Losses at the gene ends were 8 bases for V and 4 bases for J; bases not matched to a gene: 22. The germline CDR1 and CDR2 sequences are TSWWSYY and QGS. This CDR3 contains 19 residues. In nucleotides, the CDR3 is TGTGCTCTTAGCAGTTTCCTACGTCCGTTTCTGGGAGCGACAGCACAACTCTTCTTT. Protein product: CALSSFLRPFLGATAQLFF.

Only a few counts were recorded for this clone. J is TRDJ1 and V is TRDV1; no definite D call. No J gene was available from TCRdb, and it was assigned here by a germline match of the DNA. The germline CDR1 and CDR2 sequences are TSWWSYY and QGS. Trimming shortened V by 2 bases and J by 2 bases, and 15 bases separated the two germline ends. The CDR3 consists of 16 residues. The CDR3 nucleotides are TGTGCTCTTGGGGAATCTCACCCCCCCTGTACCGATAAACTCATCTTT. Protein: CALGESHPPCTDKLIF.

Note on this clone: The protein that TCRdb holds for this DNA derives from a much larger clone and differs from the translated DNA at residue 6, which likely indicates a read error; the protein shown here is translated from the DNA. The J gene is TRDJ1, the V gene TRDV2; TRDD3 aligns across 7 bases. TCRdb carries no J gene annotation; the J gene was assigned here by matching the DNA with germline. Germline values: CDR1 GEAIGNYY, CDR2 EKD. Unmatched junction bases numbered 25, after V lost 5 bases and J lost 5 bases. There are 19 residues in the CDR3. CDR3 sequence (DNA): TGTGCCTGTGGATACCAGGCTCGGGGGATGGACGTCGATAAGGATAAACTCATCTTT. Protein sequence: CACGYQARGMDVDKDKLIF.

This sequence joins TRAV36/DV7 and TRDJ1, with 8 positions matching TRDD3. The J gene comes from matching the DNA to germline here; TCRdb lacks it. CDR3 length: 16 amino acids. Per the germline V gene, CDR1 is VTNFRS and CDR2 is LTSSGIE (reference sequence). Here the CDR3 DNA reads TGTGCGAGACTCGGGGGGATATCCCTGTACACCGATAAACTCATCTTT. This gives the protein CARLGGISLYTDKLIF.

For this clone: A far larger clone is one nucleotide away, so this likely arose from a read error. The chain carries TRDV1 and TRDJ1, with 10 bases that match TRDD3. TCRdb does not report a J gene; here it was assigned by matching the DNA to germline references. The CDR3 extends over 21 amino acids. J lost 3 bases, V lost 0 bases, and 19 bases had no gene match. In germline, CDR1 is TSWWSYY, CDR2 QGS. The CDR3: CALGELLPRDSLGDNADKLIF. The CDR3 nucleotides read TGTGCTCTTGGGGAACTCCTGCCCAGGGATAGTCTGGGGGATAACGCCGATAAACTCATCTTT.

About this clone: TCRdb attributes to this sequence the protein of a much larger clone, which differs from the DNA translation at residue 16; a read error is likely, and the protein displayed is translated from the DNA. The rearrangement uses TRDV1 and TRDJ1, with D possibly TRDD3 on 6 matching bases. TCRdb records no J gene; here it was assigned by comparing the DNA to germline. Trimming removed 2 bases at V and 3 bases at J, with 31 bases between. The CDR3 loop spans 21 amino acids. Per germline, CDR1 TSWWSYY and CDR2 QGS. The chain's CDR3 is CALGESIWGHPGGGYADKLIF. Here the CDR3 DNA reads TGTGCTCTTGGGGAAAGCATTTGGGGTCACCCGGGGGGAGGCTACGCCGATAAACTCATCTTT.

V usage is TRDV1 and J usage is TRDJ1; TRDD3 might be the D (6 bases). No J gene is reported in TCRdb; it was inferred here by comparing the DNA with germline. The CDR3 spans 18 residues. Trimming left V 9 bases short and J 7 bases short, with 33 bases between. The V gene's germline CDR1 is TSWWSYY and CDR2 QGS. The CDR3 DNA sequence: TGTGCTCTGCTCCCCAACGGTTATTCTAGTAGGGGGGACGGTAAACTCATCTTT. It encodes CALLPNGYSSRGDGKLIF.

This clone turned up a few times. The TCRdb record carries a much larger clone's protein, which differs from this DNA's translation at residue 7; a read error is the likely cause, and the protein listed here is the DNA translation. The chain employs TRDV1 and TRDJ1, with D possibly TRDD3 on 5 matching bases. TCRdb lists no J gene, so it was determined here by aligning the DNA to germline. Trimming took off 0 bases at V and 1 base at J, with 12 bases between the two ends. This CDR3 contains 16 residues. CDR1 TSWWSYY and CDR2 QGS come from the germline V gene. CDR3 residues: CALGELPRYSTDKLIF. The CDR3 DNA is TGTGCTCTTGGGGAACTGCCCCGATACAGCACCGATAAACTCATCTTT.

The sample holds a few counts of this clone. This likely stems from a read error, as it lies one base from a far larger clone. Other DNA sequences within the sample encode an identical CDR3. The CDR3 loop reads CACDQGQLLGDHLSNTDKLIF. In DNA form, the CDR3 reads TGTGCCTGTGATCAGGGACAATTACTGGGGGACCACTTAAGTAACACCGATAAACTCATCTTT. The chain links TRDV2 to TRDJ1, with 9 bases that match TRDD3. From germline, CDR1 is GEAIGNYY and CDR2 EKD. The CDR3 has 21 residues. After removal of 4 bases from V and 0 bases from J, the junction contained 23 bases not matched to a gene.

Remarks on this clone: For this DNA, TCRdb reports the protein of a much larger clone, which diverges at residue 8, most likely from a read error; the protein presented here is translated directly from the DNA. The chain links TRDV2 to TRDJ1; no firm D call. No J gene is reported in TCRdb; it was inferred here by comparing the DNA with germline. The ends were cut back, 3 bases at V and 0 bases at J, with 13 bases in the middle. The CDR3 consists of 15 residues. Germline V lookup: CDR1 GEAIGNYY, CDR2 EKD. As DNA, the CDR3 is TGTGCCTGTGACCGCGTGATGAGGGACACCGATAAACTCATCTTT. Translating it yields CACDRVMRDTDKLIF.

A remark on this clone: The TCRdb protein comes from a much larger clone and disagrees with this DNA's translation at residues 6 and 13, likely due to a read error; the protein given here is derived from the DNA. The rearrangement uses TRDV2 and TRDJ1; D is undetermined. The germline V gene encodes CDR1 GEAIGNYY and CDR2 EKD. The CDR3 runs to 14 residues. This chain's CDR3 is CACDTWEYTDKLTF. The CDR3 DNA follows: TGTGCCTGTGACACTTGGGAGTACACCGATAAACTCACCTTT.

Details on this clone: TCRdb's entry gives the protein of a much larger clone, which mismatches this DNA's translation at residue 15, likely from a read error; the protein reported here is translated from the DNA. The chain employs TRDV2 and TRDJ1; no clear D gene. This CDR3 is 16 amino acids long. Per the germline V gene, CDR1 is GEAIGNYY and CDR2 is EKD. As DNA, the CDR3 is TGTGCCTGTGACACCGCGGAACAGTTAGTACGAGATAAACTCACCTTT. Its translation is CACDTAEQLVRDKLTF.

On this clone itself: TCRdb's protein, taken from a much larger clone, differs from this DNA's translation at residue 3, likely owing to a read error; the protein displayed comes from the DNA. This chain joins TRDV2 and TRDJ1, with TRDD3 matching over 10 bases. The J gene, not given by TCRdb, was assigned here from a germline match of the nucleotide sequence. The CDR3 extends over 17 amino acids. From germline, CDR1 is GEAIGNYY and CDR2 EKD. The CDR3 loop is CARDPLGGDTETDKLIF. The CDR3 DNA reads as TGTGCCCGTGACCCCTTAGGGGGGGATACGGAAACCGATAAACTCATCTTT.

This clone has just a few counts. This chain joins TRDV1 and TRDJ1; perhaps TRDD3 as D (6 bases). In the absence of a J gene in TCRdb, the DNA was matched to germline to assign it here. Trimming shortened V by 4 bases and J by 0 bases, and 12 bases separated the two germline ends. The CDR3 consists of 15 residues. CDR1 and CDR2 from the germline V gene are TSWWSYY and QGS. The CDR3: CALGAWRGYTDKLIF. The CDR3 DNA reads TGTGCTCTTGGGGCCTGGAGGGGATACACCGATAAACTCATCTTT.

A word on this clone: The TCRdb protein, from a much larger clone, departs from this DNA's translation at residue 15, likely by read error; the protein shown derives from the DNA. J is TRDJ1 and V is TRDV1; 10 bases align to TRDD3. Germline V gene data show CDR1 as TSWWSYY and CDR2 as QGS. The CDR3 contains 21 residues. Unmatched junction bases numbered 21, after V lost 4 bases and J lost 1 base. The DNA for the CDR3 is TGTGCTCTTGGGGTTTCCTCCTCGACTGGGGGGATACGGCCTAGCACCGATAAACTCATCTTT. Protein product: CALGVSSSTGGIRPSTDKLIF.

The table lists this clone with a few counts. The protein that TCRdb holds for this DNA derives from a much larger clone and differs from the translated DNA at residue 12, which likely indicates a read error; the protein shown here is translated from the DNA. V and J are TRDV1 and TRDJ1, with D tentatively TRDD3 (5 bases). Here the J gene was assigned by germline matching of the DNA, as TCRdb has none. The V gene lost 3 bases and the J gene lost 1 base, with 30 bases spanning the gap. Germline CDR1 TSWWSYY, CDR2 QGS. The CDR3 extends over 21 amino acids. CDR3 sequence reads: CALGENCRLAVEDKSTDKLIF. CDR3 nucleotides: TGTGCTCTTGGGGAGAACTGCCGCCTAGCAGTGGAGGATAAGAGCACCGATAAACTCATCTTT.

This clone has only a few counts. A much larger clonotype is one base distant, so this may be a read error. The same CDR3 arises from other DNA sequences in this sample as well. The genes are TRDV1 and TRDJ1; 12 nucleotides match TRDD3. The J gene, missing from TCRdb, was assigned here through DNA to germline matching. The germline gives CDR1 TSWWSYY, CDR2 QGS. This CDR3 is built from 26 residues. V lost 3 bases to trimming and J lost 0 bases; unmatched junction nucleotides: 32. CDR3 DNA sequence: TGTGCTCTTGGGGAGAGCACGGGCTTTTTCCCTACCCTCGACTGGGGGATACTTGGACACACCGATAAACTCATCTTT. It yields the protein CALGESTGFFPTLDWGILGHTDKLIF.

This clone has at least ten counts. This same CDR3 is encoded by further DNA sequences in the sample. CDR3 sequence reads: CALGELRHSFPYWGILHTDKLIF. CDR3 nucleotide sequence: TGTGCTCTTGGGGAACTGCGGCATTCCTTTCCTTACTGGGGGATACTTCACACCGATAAACTCATCTTT. The chain uses TRDV1 and TRDJ1, with 12 bases matching TRDD3. This CDR3 has 23 amino acids. CDR1 TSWWSYY and CDR2 QGS come from the germline V gene. J was trimmed by 0 bases and V by 0 bases; bases with no gene match: 20.

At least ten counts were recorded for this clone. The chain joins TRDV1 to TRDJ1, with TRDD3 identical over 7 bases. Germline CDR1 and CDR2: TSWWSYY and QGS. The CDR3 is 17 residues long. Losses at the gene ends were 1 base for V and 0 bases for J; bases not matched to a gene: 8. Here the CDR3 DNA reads TGTGCTCTTGGGGAACGAGCGGGATACCGGTACACCGATAAACTCATCTTT. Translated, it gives CALGERAGYRYTDKLIF.

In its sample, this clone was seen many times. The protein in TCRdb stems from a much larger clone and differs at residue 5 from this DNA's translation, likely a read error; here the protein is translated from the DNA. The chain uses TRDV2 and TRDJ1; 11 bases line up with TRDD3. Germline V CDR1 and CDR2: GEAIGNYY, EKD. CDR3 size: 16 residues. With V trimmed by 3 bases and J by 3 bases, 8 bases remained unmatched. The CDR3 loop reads CACDALGDTTPDKLIF. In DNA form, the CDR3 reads TGTGCCTGTGACGCTCTGGGGGATACCACCCCCGATAAACTCATCTTT.

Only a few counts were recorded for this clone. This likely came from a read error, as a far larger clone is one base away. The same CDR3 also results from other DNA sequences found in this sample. CDR3 nucleotide sequence: TGTGCTCTTGGGGAACTCCTACGTGTCTCGGACTGGGGGGATACGAGGACCGACAAACTCATCTTT. Amino acids: CALGELLRVSDWGDTRTDKLIF. The chain is built from TRDV1 and TRDJ1; 10 bases map to TRDD3. The J gene was missing in TCRdb and was found by matching the end of the DNA to germline. The CDR3 is 22 amino acids. Germline-derived CDR1 and CDR2 are TSWWSYY and QGS.

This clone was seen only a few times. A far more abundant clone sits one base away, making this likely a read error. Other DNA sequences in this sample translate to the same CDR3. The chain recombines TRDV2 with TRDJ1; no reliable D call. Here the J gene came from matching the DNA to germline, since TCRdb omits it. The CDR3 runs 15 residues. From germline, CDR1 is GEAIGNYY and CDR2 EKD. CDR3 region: CACDTVGTSTDKLIF. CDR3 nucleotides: TGTGCCTGTGACACCGTTGGGACGAGCACCGACAAACTCATCTTT.

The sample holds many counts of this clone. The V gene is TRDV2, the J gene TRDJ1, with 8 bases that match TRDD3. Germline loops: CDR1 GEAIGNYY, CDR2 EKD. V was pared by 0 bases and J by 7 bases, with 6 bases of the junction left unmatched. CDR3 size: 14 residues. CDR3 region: CACDTVGGSGKLIF. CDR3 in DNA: TGTGCCTGTGACACCGTTGGGGGATCCGGTAAACTCATCTTT.

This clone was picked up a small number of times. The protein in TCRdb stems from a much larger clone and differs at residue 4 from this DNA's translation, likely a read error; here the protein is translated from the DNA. As DNA, the CDR3 is TGTGCTCTTGAGGCCCTAACCACCGATAAACTCATCTTT. As protein: CALEALTTDKLIF. The chain links TRDV1 to TRDJ1; no firm D call. The CDR3 is made up of 13 amino acids. The germline gives CDR1 TSWWSYY, CDR2 QGS. Between the trimmed V and J ends, which lost 7 bases and 1 base, there was a span of 10 bases.

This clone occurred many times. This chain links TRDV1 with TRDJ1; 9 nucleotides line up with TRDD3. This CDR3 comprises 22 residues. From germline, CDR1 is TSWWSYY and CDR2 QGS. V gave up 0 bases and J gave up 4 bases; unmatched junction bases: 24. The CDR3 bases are TGTGCTCTTGGGGAACTTTCTTACCCCAAACTACTGGGGGACCCTATGGTCGATAAACTCATCTTT. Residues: CALGELSYPKLLGDPMVDKLIF.